Presented here are 4 T cell receptor beta chains from one specimen sequenced in a study of T cell responses to AZD1222 COVID-19 vaccine. The protocol was immunoSEQ multiplex PCR, while the TCRdb copy is restricted to in-frame clones and leaves out a portion. The sample contains around 130,000 clones, about 94% of which appear only once. The sequencing here drew on peripheral blood, taken 28 days after the second AZD1222 dose. The receptor source for this set is an adult who received the AZD1222 COVID-19 vaccine.

This sequence joins TRBV28 and TRBJ1-2, with D tentatively TRBD1 (6 bases). This CDR3 has 18 amino acids. The V gene lost 6 bases and the J gene lost 1 base, with 24 bases spanning the gap. CDR1 and CDR2 from the germline V gene are MDHEN and SYDVKM. CDR3 in amino acids: CASSLSPDRFFGNYGYTF. The DNA for the CDR3 is TGTGCCAGCAGCCTCTCCCCCGACAGGTTTTTTGGTAACTATGGCTACACCTTC.

The CDR3 region is CASSLEWGRPYNEQFF. The CDR3 nucleotides are TGTGCCAGCAGCTTAGAATGGGGGCGGCCCTACAATGAGCAGTTCTTC. The chain has TRBV7-8 and TRBJ2-1; possible D gene TRBD1, 6 bases. V was cut by 1 base and J by 2 bases, with 12 bases left in between. The CDR3 runs to 16 residues. The V gene's germline CDR1 is SGHVS and CDR2 FQNEAQ.

The rearrangement links TRBV9 to TRBJ1-3, with D possibly matching TRBD1 (5 bases). CDR3 size: 18 residues. Trimming took 0 bases from V and 0 from J, leaving 16 bases between them. The germline V gene encodes CDR1 SGDLS and CDR2 YYNGEE. CDR3 in DNA: TGTGCCAGCAGCGTAGACCCGCGACAGACAAGCTCTGGAAACACCATATATTTT. Amino acids: CASSVDPRQTSSGNTIYF.

The rearrangement joins TRBV28 to TRBJ2-1; D not certain. Germline assignment: CDR1 MDHEN and CDR2 SYDVKM. The CDR3 is 13 amino acids. V lost 3 bases and J 7 bases, leaving 10 bases between the germline ends. In DNA, the CDR3 is TGTGCCAGCAGTTTTAGTATGCGAAATGAGCAGTTCTTC. Translating gives CASSFSMRNEQFF.